These T cell receptor beta chains were read from a single sample in a study of blood T cell repertoires in COVID-19. Some clones are missing from TCRdb's copy, which holds only in-frame ones; the method was immunoSEQ multiplex PCR. The data show fewer than 200,000 clones, roughly 87% seen once. The sample was peripheral blood. The receptors here all came from a man aged 18 to 29 who had recovered from COVID-19. Both conserved end residues are part of each CDR3. A D gene is named only where the DNA matches it firmly. Some rows have no size entry. The others give once, few or many, or a class for an expanded clone.

>once|TRBD2|TRBJ2-7|TRBV4-3
CASSQAREGYEQYF
TGCGCCAGCAGCCAAGCGCGGGAGGGCTACGAGCAGTACTTC
>-|TRBD2|TRBJ2-3|TRBV6-2/TRBV6-3
CASSYSSGSTDTQYF
TGTGCCAGCAGTTACTCTAGCGGGAGCACAGATACGCAGTATTTT
>-|TRBD2|TRBJ2-7|TRBV6-5
CASTDVAGGHYEQYF
TGTGCCAGCACCGATGTAGCGGGAGGGCACTACGAGCAGTACTTC
>-|-|TRBJ2-6|TRBV19
CASSRIARSGANVLTF
TGTGCCAGTAGTAGAATTGCGCGATCTGGGGCCAACGTCCTGACTTTC
>-|TRBD1|TRBJ2-5|TRBV9
CASSVGGDRRETQYF
TGTGCCAGCAGCGTAGGAGGGGACAGGCGGGAGACCCAGTACTTC
>once|TRBD2|TRBJ2-1|TRBV11-3
CASSFTGTRQFF
TGTGCCAGCAGCTTCACCGGGACTAGACAGTTCTTC
>-|-|TRBJ2-3|TRBV3-1/TRBV3-2
CASSQEASTDTQYF
TGTGCCAGCAGCCAAGAAGCTAGCACAGATACGCAGTATTTT
>-|TRBD1|TRBJ2-7|TRBV7-8
CASSLTGQGTYEQYF
TGTGCCAGCAGCTTAACGGGACAGGGCACCTACGAGCAGTACTTC
>-|-|TRBJ2-5|TRBV13
CASSYRNQETQYF
TGTGCCAGCAGCTATAGAAACCAAGAGACCCAGTACTTC
>once|TRBD1|TRBJ2-1|TRBV30
CAWSVQGYEQFF
TGTGCCTGGAGTGTACAGGGGTATGAGCAGTTCTTC
>-|-|TRBJ1-2|TRBV11-2
CASSLVRDYGYTF
TGTGCCAGCAGCTTAGTCAGGGACTATGGCTACACCTTC
>-|TRBD2|TRBJ2-2|TRBV4-1
CASSQDSTSGRFSTGELFF
TGCGCCAGCAGCCAAGACTCGACTAGCGGGAGGTTTTCCACCGGGGAGCTGTTTTTT
>-|-|TRBJ2-7|TRBV7-6
CASSQGPPMAYEQYF
TGTGCCAGCAGCCAGGGTCCTCCTATGGCCTACGAGCAGTACTTC
>once|TRBD2|TRBJ2-2|TRBV3-1/TRBV3-2
CASSQDGSGAYTGELFF
TGTGCCAGCAGCCAAGATGGTAGCGGGGCTTACACCGGGGAGCTGTTTTTT
>-|TRBD1|TRBJ2-3|TRBV7-2
CASSFRQGADTQYF
TGTGCCAGCAGCTTTCGACAGGGCGCAGATACGCAGTATTTT
>-|-|TRBJ2-1|TRBV7-9
CASSPRGLLSYNEQFF
TGTGCCAGCAGCCCCAGGGGTCTACTCTCCTACAATGAGCAGTTCTTC
>-|-|TRBJ1-5|TRBV7-9
CASSSILGNQPQHF
TGTGCCAGCAGCTCTATCTTAGGCAATCAGCCCCAGCATTTT
>-|-|TRBJ1-1|TRBV2
CASNKGGNTEAFF
TGTGCCAGCAACAAAGGGGGGAACACTGAAGCTTTCTTT
>-|TRBD2|TRBJ2-1|TRBV3-1/TRBV3-2
CASSKRGRLEQFF
TGTGCCAGCAGCAAGCGGGGGCGACTTGAGCAGTTCTTC
>-|-|TRBJ2-1|TRBV6-2/TRBV6-3
CASSYSGAGYNEQFF
TGTGCCAGCAGTTACTCGGGTGCGGGGTACAATGAGCAGTTCTTC
>-|-|TRBJ1-6|TRBV18
CASSPSAGKNSPLHF
TGTGCCAGCTCACCAAGTGCGGGGAAGAATTCACCCCTCCACTTT
>-|TRBD1|TRBJ2-7|TRBV5-1
CASSLPGTGTTYEQYF
TGCGCCAGCAGCTTGCCCGGGACAGGGACAACCTACGAGCAGTACTTC
>-|TRBD1|TRBJ2-2|TRBV5-1
CASSIPGTGGTGELFF
TGCGCCAGCAGCATCCCCGGGACAGGTGGGACCGGGGAGCTGTTTTTT
>few|-|TRBJ1-2|TRBV4-3
CASSPINSGGDGYTF
TGCGCCAGCAGCCCCATAAACTCGGGGGGCGATGGCTACACCTTC
>-|TRBD1|TRBJ1-4|TRBV5-1
CASSSGQGNEKLFF
TGCGCCAGCAGCTCGGGACAGGGGAATGAAAAACTGTTTTTT
>-|TRBD2|TRBJ2-2|TRBV28
CASRQRTSGTGELFF
TGTGCCAGCAGACAAAGGACTAGCGGCACCGGGGAGCTGTTTTTT
>-|TRBD2|TRBJ2-1|TRBV5-8
CASSFGTSGYNEQFF
TGTGCCAGCAGCTTCGGGACTAGCGGCTACAATGAGCAGTTCTTC
>-|-|TRBJ2-7|TRBV5-5
CASSFGHLSYEQYF
TGTGCCAGCAGCTTTGGACACCTTTCCTACGAGCAGTACTTC
>-|-|TRBJ1-1|TRBV4-1
CASSQGTRGDEAFF
TGCGCCAGCAGCCAAGGGACTCGCGGGGATGAAGCTTTCTTT
>few|-|TRBJ2-5|TRBV5-6
CASSRMEGETQYF
TGTGCCAGCAGCCGCATGGAGGGGGAGACCCAGTACTTC
>-|-|TRBJ2-3|TRBV5-8
CASSFSGGTQYF
TGTGCCAGCAGCTTTTCCGGGGGTACGCAGTATTTT
>once|TRBD2|TRBJ2-1|TRBV29-1
CSGLLASNEQFF
TGCAGCGGCCTACTAGCGAGCAATGAGCAGTTCTTC
>-|-|TRBJ2-7|TRBV25-1
CASSESGSPSYEQYF
TGTGCCAGCAGTGAATCCGGGAGCCCATCCTACGAGCAGTACTTC
>-|-|TRBJ1-5|TRBV27
CASSLRSNQPQHF
TGTGCCAGCAGTTTGCGCAGCAATCAGCCCCAGCATTTT
>-|-|TRBJ2-3|TRBV28
CASSLARLGGVPGTDTQYF
TGTGCCAGCAGTTTGGCTCGATTGGGTGGAGTCCCCGGCACAGATACGCAGTATTTT
>-|-|TRBJ2-3|TRBV24-1
CATAQGGSDTQYF
TGTGCCACCGCCCAGGGTGGTTCAGATACGCAGTATTTT
>many|TRBD2|TRBJ2-3|TRBV4-3
CASSQDRAGVGTQYF
TGCGCCAGCAGCCAAGATAGAGCGGGAGTAGGAACGCAGTATTTT
>-|-|TRBJ1-1|TRBV7-9
CASSSRDLRSTEAFF
TGTGCCAGCAGCTCCCGGGACTTACGGAGCACTGAAGCTTTCTTT
>once|-|TRBJ1-2|TRBV20-1
CSASWDIVYGYTF
TGCAGTGCGAGTTGGGACATTGTCTATGGCTACACCTTC
>-|-|TRBJ1-5|TRBV4-2
CASSQEWRADQPQHF
TGTGCCAGCAGCCAAGAGTGGAGAGCGGATCAGCCCCAGCATTTT